This T cell receptor beta chain emerged from a study of T cells expressing NK-cell markers (dated by TCRdb to about 2020). Study-level background: Fewer than ten donors provided sorted CD3+CD56+NKG2C+, CD3+CD56+NKG2C- and CD3+CD56-NKG2C+ T-cell subsets, whose TCR beta-chain repertoires were profiled. Among the eight sequenced donors, seven were HCMV-seropositive and one was HCMV-seronegative. Illumina HiSeq 2000/2500, MiSeq or NextSeq was used to sequence libraries as 2 x 150 bp reads. All eight donors whose samples were sequenced were randomly selected healthy volunteers, three of them men and five women. Overall study outcomes, separate from this receptor: Whether the expanded NKG2C-expressing T cell clones were specific for HCMV antigens was left unclear. In about 6 donors, the dominant CD3+CD56+NKG2C+ clonotypes were found to rank among the top 10 CD8+ clonotypes and to make up about 1.0-7.0% of CD8+ T cells. Those dominant clonotypes were again the most abundant among CD3+CD56-NKG2C+ cells in a few donors, at roughly 25-60.1%.

The instrument was an Illumina HiSeq 2000. The TCR beta cDNA libraries were made using 5'RACE template switching, a step that added both a universal primer site and unique molecular identifiers. Priming for cDNA synthesis came from the TCR beta constant segment, and two successive PCR amplification steps followed. On the study's bioinformatics: MIGEC was used to demultiplex reads and group the reads by UMI, and MiTCR was used to assemble and quantify clonotypes. Only TCR cDNA sequences supported by at least two reads were kept to exclude erroneous sequences. Downstream repertoire analysis used the tcR package, and clonotypes were matched across fractions by CDR3 nucleotide sequence plus V segment. VDJmatch was used to annotate antigen specificity against VDJdb, with one amino acid substitution in CDR3 permitted. Each entry corresponds to one CDR3 protein sequence from reads that TCRdb reprocessed, and DNA is not given. Here the V and J calls rest on TCRdb's processing, not on the authors' analysis. For this sample, the table gives 550,000 to 600,000 distinct CDR3 sequences. The ten largest clones take up about 3.6% of the sample.

HCMV serostatus was determined by detecting HCMV-specific IgG in serum with a commercial ELISA kit. Ficoll density gradient centrifugation was used to isolate peripheral blood mononuclear cells from blood. CDR1 is given as DFQATT and CDR2 as SNEGSKA, both from the germline V gene (reference sequence). Counted from cysteine to phenylalanine, this CDR3 has 14 amino acids. No DNA is listed. Points on this clonotype: Its cognate antigen has yet to be identified.

This receptor was obtained from a man younger than 35 in good health. Donor details come from another sample of the same person, matched by shared clones. The sample consisted of blood T cells: a sorted CD56 or NKG2C T cell subset, CD4+ or CD8+ T cells, or bulk PBMC T cells (not recorded which). This sequence uses TRBV20-1 and TRBJ2-1; without DNA, the TCRdb call of TRBD2 cannot be checked. CDR3 region: CSARALAGGNEQFF.